Included here is one T cell receptor (beta chain) sequence, with context. Its antigen is unidentified. The library was built from 400 to 500 ng RNA with molecular barcoded adaptors for alpha/delta and beta/gamma chains. Each CDR3 protein is one row after TCRdb ran MiXCR on the reads. Of approximately 58,000 distinct CDR3 sequences in the sample, 20% to 25% were seen once. Germline V gives CDR1 ENHRY, CDR2 SYGVKD. V dropped 6 bases and J dropped 2 bases, with 14 bases sitting between them. The CDR3 covers 15 residues. This sample stems from a study of read filtering for tumor transcriptome and immune sequencing. Study in general: After DNase treatment, RNA was made into whole-transcriptome libraries. Study-level results: Single-read clonotypes: roughly four fifths of IR-seq clonotypes (around 3.5% of reads), roughly 73% of RNA-seq clonotypes (roughly 49% of reads).

The specimen was a population of CD138-negative cells sorted from bone marrow. This clonotype was sampled from a donor at least 40 years old with multiple myeloma. The chain joins TRBV10-3 to TRBJ1-3; D is uncertain. CDR3 DNA: TGTGCCATCAGAATGGCGATTTTGGCTGGAAACACCATATATTTT. Translation: CAIRMAILAGNTIYF.